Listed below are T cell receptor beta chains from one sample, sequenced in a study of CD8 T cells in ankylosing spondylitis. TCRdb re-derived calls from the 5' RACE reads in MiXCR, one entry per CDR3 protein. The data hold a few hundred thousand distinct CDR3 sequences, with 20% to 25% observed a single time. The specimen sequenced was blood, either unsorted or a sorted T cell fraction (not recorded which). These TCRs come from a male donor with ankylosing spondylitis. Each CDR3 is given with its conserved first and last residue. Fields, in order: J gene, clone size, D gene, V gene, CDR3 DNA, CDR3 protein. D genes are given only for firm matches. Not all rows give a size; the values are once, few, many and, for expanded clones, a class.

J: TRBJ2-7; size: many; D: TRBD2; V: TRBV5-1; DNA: TGCGCCAGCAGCTTGATCACTAGCGGGGGAGTCAGTCACTACGAGCAGTACTTC; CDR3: CASSLITSGGVSHYEQYF
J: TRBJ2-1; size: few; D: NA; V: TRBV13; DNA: TGTGCCAGCAGCTTAGGAGGACCGGTATACAATGAGCAGTTCTTC; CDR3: CASSLGGPVYNEQFF
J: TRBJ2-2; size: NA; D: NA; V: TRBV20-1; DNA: TGCAGTGCCCCCAAGGTCCGGACCGGGGAGCTGTTTTTT; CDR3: CSAPKVRTGELFF
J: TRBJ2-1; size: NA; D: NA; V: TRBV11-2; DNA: TGTGCCAGCAGCTCGCAGGGCGGGCAAGCTTACAATGAGCAGTTCTTC; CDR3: CASSSQGGQAYNEQFF
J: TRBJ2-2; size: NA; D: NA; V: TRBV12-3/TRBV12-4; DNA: TGTGCCAGCAGCCCCACCAGAACCGGGGAGCTGTTTTTT; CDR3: CASSPTRTGELFF
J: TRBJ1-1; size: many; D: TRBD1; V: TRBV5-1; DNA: TGCGCCAGCAGCCCCGACAGGGTGAACACTGAAGCTTTCTTT; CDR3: CASSPDRVNTEAFF
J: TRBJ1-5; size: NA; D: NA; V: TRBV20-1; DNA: TGCAGTGCTAGAGGTCCAGAGGGGCCTCAGCCCCAGCATTTT; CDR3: CSARGPEGPQPQHF
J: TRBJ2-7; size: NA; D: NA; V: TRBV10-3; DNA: TGTGCCATCAGTGAGGAACCAGTTCCTAGCTCCTACGAGCAGTACTTC; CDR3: CAISEEPVPSSYEQYF
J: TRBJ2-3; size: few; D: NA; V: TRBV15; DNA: TGTGCCACCAGCAGAGATAGACAAGTTACGCAGTATTTT; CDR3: CATSRDRQVTQYF
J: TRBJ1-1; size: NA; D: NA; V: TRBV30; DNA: TGTGCCTGGTCCCTTGGGGGGAACACTGAAGCTTTCTTT; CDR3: CAWSLGGNTEAFF
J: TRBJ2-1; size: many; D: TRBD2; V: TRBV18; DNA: TGTGCCAGCTCACCACCCAGCGGGGGATACAATGAGCAGTTCTTC; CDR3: CASSPPSGGYNEQFF
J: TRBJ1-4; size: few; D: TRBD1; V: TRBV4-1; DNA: TGCGCCAGCAGCCAAGATGAAATGTCGACAGGGTTTGATGAAAAACTGTTTTTT; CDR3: CASSQDEMSTGFDEKLFF
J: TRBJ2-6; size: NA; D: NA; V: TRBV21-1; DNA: TGTGCCAGCTTCGCGACAAGTTTAGCTGGGGCCAACGTCCTGACTTTC; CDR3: CASFATSLAGANVLTF
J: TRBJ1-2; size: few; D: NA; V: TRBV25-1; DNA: TGTGCCAGCAGTGAACTGAGGAATGGCTACACCTTC; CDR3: CASSELRNGYTF
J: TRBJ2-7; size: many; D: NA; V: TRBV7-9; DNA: TGTGCCAGCAGCTTCCTAGCAACCCTACCCTACGAGCAGTACTTC; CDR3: CASSFLATLPYEQYF
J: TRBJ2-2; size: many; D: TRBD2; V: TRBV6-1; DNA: TGTGCCAGCAGCTCCCACGGATTCGGCGGGAGTAGGACCGGGGAGCTGTTTTTT; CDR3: CASSSHGFGGSRTGELFF
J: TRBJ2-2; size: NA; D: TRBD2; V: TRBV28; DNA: TGTGCCAGCAGGTTTAGCGGGAGAGAGGGCGGGGAGCTGTTTTTT; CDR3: CASRFSGREGGELFF
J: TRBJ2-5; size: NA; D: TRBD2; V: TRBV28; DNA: TGTGCCAGCAGCTTACATACACAAGCGGGAAACCAAGAGACCCAGTACTTC; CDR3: CASSLHTQAGNQETQYF
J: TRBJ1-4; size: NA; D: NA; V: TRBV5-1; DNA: TGCGCCAGCAGCTTTGGCTTGATGAAACATAATGAAAAACTGTTTTTT; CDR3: CASSFGLMKHNEKLFF
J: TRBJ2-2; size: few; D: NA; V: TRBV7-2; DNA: TGTGCCAGCAGCTTCTCCCGGGAGCTGTTTTTT; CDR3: CASSFSRELFF
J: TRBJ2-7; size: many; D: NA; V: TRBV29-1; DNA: TGCAGCGTTGGAGGGGCTTACGAGCAGTACTTC; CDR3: CSVGGAYEQYF
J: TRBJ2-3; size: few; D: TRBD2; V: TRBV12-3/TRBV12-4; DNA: TGTGCCAGCAGTTCTACCGGACTAGCGGGAGAATTTACGCAGTATTTT; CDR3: CASSSTGLAGEFTQYF
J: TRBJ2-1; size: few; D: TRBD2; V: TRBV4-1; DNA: TGCGCCAGCAGCCAAGAAATGCGCGGATTCACCGGGACTAGCGACAGGAGCTCCTACAATGAGCAGTTCTTC; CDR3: CASSQEMRGFTGTSDRSSYNEQFF
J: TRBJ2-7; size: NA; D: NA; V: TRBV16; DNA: TGTGCCAGCAGCCAATTGGGCGGGCGATGGCGCGAGCAGTACTTC; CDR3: CASSQLGGRWREQYF
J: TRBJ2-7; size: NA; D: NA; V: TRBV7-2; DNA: TGTGCCAGCAGCTTAGCGTCTGTTGGAGGGATCAGCTACGAGCAGTACTTC; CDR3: CASSLASVGGISYEQYF
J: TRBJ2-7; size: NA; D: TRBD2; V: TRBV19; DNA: TGTGCCAGTAGTCTAGCGGGAGACCCCGGCTACGAGCAGTACTTC; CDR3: CASSLAGDPGYEQYF
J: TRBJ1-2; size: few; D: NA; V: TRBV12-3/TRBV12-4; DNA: TGTGCCAGCAGTTTAGGAGGGCATGGCTACACCTTC; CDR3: CASSLGGHGYTF
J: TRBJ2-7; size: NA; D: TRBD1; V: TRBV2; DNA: TGTGCCAGCAGCGCGTTTGGGACAGGAGACAACGAGCAGTACTTC; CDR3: CASSAFGTGDNEQYF
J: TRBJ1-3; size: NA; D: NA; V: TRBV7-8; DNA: TGTGCCAGCAGTAGAGAGAGGGTCTCTGGAAACACCATATATTTT; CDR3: CASSRERVSGNTIYF